One and the same sample provided the 2 T cell receptor beta chains below, sequenced in a study of identifying expanded T cells in peripheral blood. Profiling relied on immunoSEQ multiplex PCR, and the TCRdb table lists in-frame clones only, not all of them. The sample consists of about 82,000 clones, about 90% of them appearing once. Source material: blood. The receptors here all came from a person aged 18-70 years in good health.

The CDR3 DNA follows: TGCGCCAGCAGCCAAGGGACAGGGTATGACACCGGGGAGCTGTTTTTT. This translates into CASSQGTGYDTGELFF. The V and J genes are TRBV4-3 and TRBJ2-2, with 8 bases matching TRBD1. This CDR3 spans 16 amino acids. J gave up 3 bases and V 1 base, and 4 bases lay outside the gene matches. CDR1 is LGHNA and CDR2 is YSLEER in the germline V gene.

V gene TRBV5-1 combines with J gene TRBJ1-1, with TRBD1 as a possible D gene (6 bases). CDR1 is SGHRS, CDR2 YFSETQ, per germline. This CDR3 has 13 residues. V lost 6 bases and J lost 4, with 13 bases in between. CDR3 region: CASKTDSSTEAFF. The CDR3 region has the DNA TGCGCCAGCAAGACGGACAGCAGCACTGAAGCTTTCTTT.